The 32 T cell receptor beta chains below were found in one sample sequenced in a study of CD8+ T cells in alopecia areata. Treatment noted: oral pan-JAK inhibitor, 5-10 mg twice daily. TCR sequencing used cDNA made by reverse transcription of extracted RNA. This table comes from immunoSEQ multiplex PCR, and its TCRdb copy is limited to in-frame clones, with some not included. The sample has approximately 280,000 clones, roughly 60% seen once. This specimen consisted of CD4+ T cells sorted from blood, obtained at week 24, from a patient treated with tofacitinib. The receptors were sampled from a human donor with alopecia areata.

The CDR3 DNA is TGTGCCACCAGCAGAGATAGGACAGCCTTAGAGACCCAGTACTTC. This translates into CATSRDRTALETQYF. The gene calls are TRBV15 and TRBJ2-5; D perhaps matches TRBD1 (6 bases). V lost 0 bases and J 4 bases, leaving 12 bases between the germline ends. Germline values: CDR1 LNHNV, CDR2 YYDKDF (reference sequence). The length of the CDR3 is 15 residues. The entire variable domain, with the rest obtained from reference TRBV15 and TRBJ2-5, is as follows: DAMVIQNPRYQVTQFGKPVTLSCSQTLNHNVMYWYQQKSSQAPKLLFHYYDKDFNNEADTPDNFQSRRPNTSFCFLDIRSPGLGDTAMYLCATSRDRTALETQYFGPGTRLLVL.

This chain uses TRBV30 with TRBJ2-1; TRBD1 might be the D (6 bases). The CDR3 runs to 13 residues. With 5 bases removed from V and 5 bases from J, the gap between germline ends came to 13 bases. Germline CDR1 is GTSNPN and CDR2 is SVGIG (reference sequence). CDR3 in DNA: TGTGCCTGGTACAGGGTCCGACACAATGAGCAGTTCTTC. Its protein is CAWYRVRHNEQFF.

This chain uses TRBV15 with TRBJ2-5, with D perhaps TRBD2 (5 bases). CDR3 size: 17 residues. Between the trimmed V and J ends, which lost 5 bases and 2 bases, there was a span of 21 bases. Per germline, CDR1 LNHNV and CDR2 YYDKDF (reference sequence). The CDR3 sequence: CATSGPRRGYEQETQYF. CDR3 in DNA: TGTGCCACCAGCGGGCCTAGGAGAGGGTACGAGCAAGAGACCCAGTACTTC. Complete variable domain (other parts from reference TRBV15 and TRBJ2-5): DAMVIQNPRYQVTQFGKPVTLSCSQTLNHNVMYWYQQKSSQAPKLLFHYYDKDFNNEADTPDNFQSRRPNTSFCFLDIRSPGLGDTAMYLCATSGPRRGYEQETQYFGPGTRLLVL.

The chain has TRBV30 and TRBJ1-2, with D unresolved. Trimming removed 4 bases at V and 2 bases at J, with 5 bases between. The CDR3 runs 11 residues. Germline V CDR1 and CDR2: GTSNPN, SVGIG (reference sequence). The CDR3 is CAWTENYGYTF. The CDR3 DNA reads as TGTGCCTGGACAGAAAACTATGGCTACACCTTC.

V usage is TRBV2 and J usage is TRBJ1-2; TRBD1 agrees at 8 bases. The CDR3 is 14 residues long. After removal of 6 bases from V and 6 bases from J, the junction contained 9 bases not matched to a gene. Germline V lookup: CDR1 SNHLY, CDR2 FYNNEI. CDR3 residues: CASRRDRQRDGYTF. CDR3 in DNA: TGTGCCAGCAGGAGGGACAGGCAACGGGATGGCTACACCTTC.

The sample holds a few counts of this clone. The chain carries TRBV6-5 and TRBJ2-3; D possibly matches TRBD1 or TRBD2 (5 bases each). The germline V gene encodes CDR1 MNHEY and CDR2 SVGAGI. The CDR3 spans 14 residues. V lost 5 bases and J 2 bases, leaving 11 bases between the germline ends. The CDR3 sequence is CASSVEGYTDTQYF. CDR3 bases: TGTGCCAGCAGTGTAGAGGGGTACACAGATACGCAGTATTTT.

In its sample, this clone was seen once. This sequence joins TRBV7-9 and TRBJ2-4; D may be TRBD1 or TRBD2 (5 bases each). The CDR3 consists of 16 residues. Per the germline V gene, CDR1 is SEHNR and CDR2 is FQNEAQ (reference sequence). V was clipped by 5 bases and J by 3 bases, with 17 bases between them. The CDR3 is CASSLGVGPNKNIQYF. CDR3 DNA: TGTGCCAGCAGCCTAGGGGTGGGACCGAACAAAAACATTCAGTACTTC.

The chain recombines TRBV4-3 with TRBJ2-1; weak D call: TRBD2 (6 bases). The CDR3 sequence is 13 residues long. V was pared by 0 bases and J by 9 bases, with 9 bases between. Germline V gives CDR1 LGHNA, CDR2 YSLEER. The CDR3 DNA follows: TGCGCCAGCAGCCAAGATCGCGGGACTGAGCAGTTCTTC. Its translation: CASSQDRGTEQFF.

The genes are TRBV10-3 and TRBJ1-2; D possibly corresponds to TRBD1 (5 bases). The germline V and J ends were trimmed by 5 bases and 6 bases, with 13 bases remaining between them. The CDR3 runs 13 residues. Germline lookup yields CDR1 ENHRY and CDR2 SYGVKD. CDR3 sequence reads: CAISYQGEHGYTF. The CDR3 DNA reads as TGTGCCATCAGTTATCAGGGAGAGCATGGCTACACCTTC.

This chain links TRBV2 with TRBJ1-2; no firm D call. Between the trimmed V and J ends, which lost 2 bases and 7 bases, there was a span of 17 bases. The CDR3 length is 15 residues. Germline V gene sequence: CDR1 SNHLY, CDR2 FYNNEI. CDR3 bases: TGTGCCAGCAGTGAATATCTCAAACCAGCGGGTGGCTACACCTTC. It yields the protein CASSEYLKPAGGYTF. Full variable domain (outside the CDR3, taken from reference TRBV2 and TRBJ1-2): EPEVTQTPSHQVTQMGQEVILRCVPISNHLYFYWYRQILGQKVEFLVSFYNNEISEKSEIFDDQFSVERPDGSNFTLKIRSTKLEDSAMYFCASSEYLKPAGGYTFGSGTRLTVV.

The chain employs TRBV19 and TRBJ2-4, with 7 bases fitting TRBD1. Per the germline V gene, CDR1 is LNHDA and CDR2 is SQIVND (reference sequence). The CDR3 loop spans 15 amino acids. V was clipped by 7 bases and J by 7 bases; unmatched bases: 13. CDR3 residues: CASTTKIQGSNIQYF. CDR3 in DNA: TGTGCCAGTACCACCAAGATACAGGGGAGCAACATTCAGTACTTC.

The J gene is TRBJ2-1, the V gene TRBV19; D unclear. The V gene's germline CDR1 is LNHDA and CDR2 SQIVND (reference sequence). V was cut by 1 base and J by 3 bases, with 10 bases left in between. The CDR3 spans 15 residues. The CDR3 protein is CASSIASQLYNEQFF. The CDR3 coding sequence is TGTGCCAGTAGTATAGCCAGCCAACTCTACAATGAGCAGTTCTTC.

The V gene is TRBV5-1, the J gene TRBJ2-1, with D hard to call. The CDR3 contains 12 residues. Germline-derived CDR1 and CDR2 are SGHRS and YFSETQ. The V gene lost 5 bases and the J gene lost 1 base, with 4 bases spanning the gap. DNA for the CDR3: TGCGCCAGCAGAACGTCCTACAATGAGCAGTTCTTC. It yields the protein CASRTSYNEQFF. Drawing the rest from reference TRBV5-1 and TRBJ2-1, the complete variable domain is KAGVTQTPRYLIKTRGQQVTLSCSPISGHRSVSWYQQTPGQGLQFLFEYFSETQRNKGNFPGRFSGRQFSNSRSEMNVSTLELGDSALYLCASRTSYNEQFFGPGTRLTVL.

The chain is built from TRBV5-1 and TRBJ2-7, with D possibly being TRBD1 (7 bases). The CDR3 loop spans 16 amino acids. CDR1 SGHRS and CDR2 YFSETQ come from the germline V gene. Trimming took off 3 bases at V and 5 bases at J, with 21 bases between the two ends. The CDR3: CASSSTTGTLGNEQYF. CDR3 bases: TGCGCCAGCAGCTCTACGACAGGGACTTTGGGGAACGAGCAGTACTTC.

The CDR3 protein is CASRRMGTDTQYF. As DNA, the CDR3 is TGTGCCAGCAGACGGATGGGGACAGATACGCAGTATTTT. The rearrangement links TRBV27 to TRBJ2-3; D not certain. With 6 bases removed from V and 3 bases from J, the gap between germline ends came to 10 bases. Germline V CDR1 and CDR2: MNHEY, SMNVEV (reference sequence). The CDR3 has 13 amino acids.

V gene TRBV4-3 combines with J gene TRBJ1-6, with a weak D call TRBD1 (5 bases). Trimming took off 5 bases at V and 7 bases at J, with 12 bases between the two ends. The CDR3 is made up of 14 amino acids. Germline loops: CDR1 LGHNA, CDR2 YSLEER. Written as DNA, the CDR3 is TGCGCCAGCAGCAATCGGGGACCGAATTCACCCCTCCACTTT. It codes for CASSNRGPNSPLHF.

The chain uses TRBV6-1 and TRBJ1-2, with 11 nucleotides matching TRBD1. The CDR3 totals 17 residues. Germline CDR1 is MNHNS and CDR2 is SASEGT. The junction had 12 bases not matched to a gene; V was cut back by 2 bases and J by 7 bases. The chain's CDR3 is CASSERPGQGALGGYTF. CDR3 DNA sequence: TGTGCCAGCAGTGAACGCCCCGGACAGGGGGCGCTTGGTGGCTACACCTTC.

The CDR3, as DNA: TGTGCCTGGAGTCGGACTAGCGGGGGGGATCGGTCTAGAGAGACCCAGTACTTC. Its protein product is CAWSRTSGGDRSRETQYF. V gene TRBV30 combines with J gene TRBJ2-5; TRBD2 aligns across 15 bases. Germline loops: CDR1 GTSNPN, CDR2 SVGIG (reference sequence). CDR3 length: 18 amino acids. J was trimmed by 4 bases and V by 2 bases; bases with no gene match: 11.

This clone came up a few times. The J gene is TRBJ2-4, the V gene TRBV7-2, with D unclear. The CDR3 consists of 12 residues. In germline, CDR1 is SGHTA, CDR2 FQGNSA. Trimming cost V 5 bases and J 8 bases, with 10 bases left between them. CDR3 in amino acids: CASSPPEDIQYF. CDR3 DNA sequence: TGTGCCAGCAGCCCACCAGAAGACATTCAGTACTTC.

This clone was recorded only once. The genes are TRBV29-1 and TRBJ1-2; possibly TRBD1 for D (6 bases). V lost 4 bases to trimming and J lost 2 bases, with 8 bases between them. The CDR3 contains 12 residues. Germline V gene lookup returns CDR1 SQVTM and CDR2 ANQGSEA. The CDR3: CSVGTENYGYTF. For the CDR3, the DNA is TGCAGCGTTGGGACAGAGAACTATGGCTACACCTTC.

The V gene is TRBV4-3, the J gene TRBJ1-1; TRBD1 might be the D (6 bases). CDR1 and CDR2 (germline): LGHNA, YSLEER. V was shortened by 0 bases and J by 0 bases, with 23 bases between the two germline ends. This CDR3 is built from 20 residues. CDR3 in amino acids: CASSQDFGGGGISLNTEAFF. The CDR3 DNA reads as TGCGCCAGCAGCCAAGATTTCGGAGGGGGAGGGATCAGTTTGAACACTGAAGCTTTCTTT.

The chain joins TRBV5-6 to TRBJ2-7, with TRBD1 matching over 7 bases. From germline, CDR1 is SGHDT and CDR2 YYEEEE. The CDR3 covers 16 residues. With V trimmed by 3 bases and J by 4 bases, 13 bases remained unmatched. The CDR3 protein is CASSSRLGTARYEQYF. The CDR3 region has the DNA TGTGCCAGCAGCTCACGTTTGGGGACAGCCCGTTACGAGCAGTACTTC.

The V call is TRBV6-5, the J call TRBJ2-7; possibly TRBD1 for D (6 bases). Germline V gene lookup returns CDR1 MNHEY and CDR2 SVGAGI. The CDR3 runs 12 residues. V was pared by 10 bases and J by 1 base, with 11 bases between. Here the CDR3 DNA reads TGTGCCACCCGGACAGAGTCCTACGAGCAGTACTTC. Translating it yields CATRTESYEQYF.

The chain is built from TRBV30 and TRBJ1-1, with D unclear. The germline CDR1 and CDR2 sequences are GTSNPN and SVGIG (reference sequence). CDR3 length equals 13 residues. V lost 0 bases to trimming and J lost 1 base, with 6 bases between them. CDR3 in amino acids: CAWSVLGNTEAFF. CDR3 coding DNA: TGTGCCTGGAGTGTACTGGGGAACACTGAAGCTTTCTTT.

This rearrangement joins TRBV20-1 to TRBJ2-4; possibly TRBD2 for D (7 bases). The CDR3 runs to 11 residues. Germline CDR1 is DFQATT and CDR2 is SNEGSKA (reference sequence). CDR3 protein: CSPWEGDIQYF. The CDR3 nucleotides read TGCAGCCCTTGGGAGGGGGACATTCAGTACTTC.

This clone appeared many times. V usage is TRBV30 and J usage is TRBJ2-7; D is perhaps TRBD1 or TRBD2 (6 bases each). The germline CDR1 and CDR2 sequences are GTSNPN and SVGIG (reference sequence). The CDR3 is 13 residues long. The V end lost 4 bases, the J end lost 4 bases, and 14 bases lay between the germline ends. The CDR3 here is CAWTNKGGYEQYF. Written as DNA, the CDR3 is TGTGCCTGGACCAATAAGGGGGGTTACGAGCAGTACTTC.

The rearrangement links TRBV29-1 to TRBJ2-7; 11 bases agree with TRBD1. Trimming removed 5 bases from V and 1 base from J; junction bases left unmatched: 13. Germline loops: CDR1 SQVTM, CDR2 ANQGSEA. The CDR3 loop spans 17 amino acids. The CDR3 nucleotides read TGCAGCGTTCCGCCTTTGGACAGGGGGCCAAATTCCTACGAGCAGTACTTC. Protein product: CSVPPLDRGPNSYEQYF.

As DNA, the CDR3 is TGTGCCAGCAGTCGACAGGGATCGAACACCGGGGAGCTGTTTTTT. Amino acids: CASSRQGSNTGELFF. V is TRBV28 and J is TRBJ2-2, with 7 bases fitting TRBD1. Germline lookup yields CDR1 MDHEN and CDR2 SYDVKM. V gave up 5 bases and J gave up 0 bases; unmatched junction bases: 3. The length of the CDR3 is 15 residues.

The CDR3 nucleotides read TGCAGCGTTGGTCACAGGGTGGCCGATACGCAGTATTTT. It encodes CSVGHRVADTQYF. The rearrangement uses TRBV29-1 and TRBJ2-3; D is perhaps TRBD1 (6 bases). With 4 bases removed from V and 6 bases from J, the gap between germline ends came to 14 bases. The germline V gene encodes CDR1 SQVTM and CDR2 ANQGSEA. The CDR3 sequence is 13 residues long.

This chain uses TRBV30 with TRBJ2-5, with 11 positions matching TRBD2. In germline, CDR1 is GTSNPN, CDR2 SVGIG (reference sequence). Trimming took 3 bases from V and 5 from J; bases not matched to a gene: 5. This CDR3 contains 14 residues. CDR3 amino acids: CAWRIAGGRETQYF. DNA for the CDR3: TGTGCCTGGAGAATAGCGGGGGGGCGGGAGACCCAGTACTTC.

This clone was seen just once. V usage is TRBV4-2 and J usage is TRBJ2-5; D might be TRBD2 (5 bases). V was cut by 2 bases and J by 2 bases, with 12 bases left in between. Germline V gives CDR1 LGHNA, CDR2 YNFKEQ. The CDR3 extends over 15 amino acids. CDR3 in amino acids: CASSQLSRDQETQYF. The CDR3 coding sequence is TGTGCCAGCAGCCAACTAAGCCGGGATCAAGAGACCCAGTACTTC.

The CDR3 protein is CASSPLGPSSTDTQYF. DNA of the CDR3: TGTGCCAGCAGCCCCCTCGGGCCCTCTAGCACAGATACGCAGTATTTT. The gene calls are TRBV7-2 and TRBJ2-3; D unresolved. Per the germline V gene, CDR1 is SGHTA and CDR2 is FQGNSA. CDR3 size: 16 residues. V was pared by 5 bases and J by 0 bases, with 15 bases between.